These 30 T cell receptor beta chains originate from one sample sequenced in a study of blood T cell repertoires in COVID-19. Only in-frame clones appear in the TCRdb table, and some are missing; sequencing was by immunoSEQ multiplex PCR. Altogether around 250,000 clones are present, 80% to 90% being singletons, with the ten largest covering approximately 5.3%. The sample taken for sequencing was peripheral blood. The receptor set was obtained from an older man with acute or convalescent COVID-19.

This chain joins TRBV5-1 and TRBJ2-3, with TRBD1 as a possible D gene (6 bases). The CDR3 is made up of 17 amino acids. Germline V gives CDR1 SGHRS, CDR2 YFSETQ. V lost 1 base and J lost 2, with 17 bases in between. The CDR3 bases are TGCGCCAGCAGCTTGACCCCTGACAGGTCCGCCACAGATACGCAGTATTTT. Encoded protein: CASSLTPDRSATDTQYF.

The rearrangement uses TRBV3-1 (or the pseudogene TRBV3-2) and TRBJ2-5, with a possible D match to TRBD2 (6 bases). The CDR3 contains 14 residues. V shed 4 bases and J shed 0 bases, with 9 bases lying between them. The germline V gene has CDR1 LGHDT and CDR2 YNNKEL (reference sequence). The CDR3 nucleotides read TGTGCCAGCAGCCGTTGGGACTACCAAGAGACCCAGTACTTC. It encodes CASSRWDYQETQYF.

This clone was seen once. The chain has TRBV5-1 and TRBJ2-3; the match to TRBD2 covers 8 bases. J was trimmed by 4 bases and V by 0 bases; bases with no gene match: 7. Germline loops: CDR1 SGHRS, CDR2 YFSETQ. The CDR3 is 16 amino acids. DNA for the CDR3: TGCGCCAGCAGCTTGGGGGGGGCCGGGGGGGCAGATACGCAGTATTTT. Protein product: CASSLGGAGGADTQYF.

The chain couples TRBV4-1 to TRBJ2-2; 9 bases are shared with TRBD1. Trimming removed 2 bases from V and 4 bases from J; junction bases left unmatched: 5. The CDR3 totals 16 residues. CDR1 is MGHRA, CDR2 YSYEKL, per germline. This CDR3 is CASSQPTGGGTGELFF. In DNA form, the CDR3 reads TGCGCCAGCAGCCAACCAACAGGGGGCGGCACCGGGGAGCTGTTTTTT.

This chain connects TRBV7-3 to TRBJ2-5; 9 bases line up with TRBD1. Trimming cost V 3 bases and J 3 bases; bases outside gene matches: 5. The germline V gene has CDR1 SGHTA and CDR2 FQGTGA. The CDR3 runs 15 residues. This CDR3 reads CASSLSGQGKETQYF. DNA for the CDR3: TGTGCCAGCAGCTTGTCAGGACAGGGGAAAGAGACCCAGTACTTC.

This clone appeared many times. The chain is built from TRBV20-1 and TRBJ1-1, with D possibly TRBD1 on 5 matching bases. The CDR3 runs 14 residues. CDR1 and CDR2 (germline): DFQATT, SNEGSKA (reference sequence). Trimming took 3 bases from V and 2 from J, leaving 13 bases between them. CDR3 amino acids: CSASVWGQNTEAFF. The CDR3 DNA is TGCAGTGCTAGTGTATGGGGCCAAAACACTGAAGCTTTCTTT.

The J gene is TRBJ1-2, the V gene TRBV28; possibly TRBD1 for D (6 bases). The V and J ends lost 6 bases and 5 bases respectively, with 19 bases between them. Germline CDR1 and CDR2: MDHEN and SYDVKM. This CDR3 spans 15 amino acids. The CDR3 DNA reads TGTGCCAGCAGGCCCACAGGGTCGGTGAGTTATGGCTACACCTTC. It translates to CASRPTGSVSYGYTF.

The gene calls are TRBV5-1 and TRBJ2-1; D gene uncertain. This CDR3 comprises 15 residues. Per the germline V gene, CDR1 is SGHRS and CDR2 is YFSETQ. V was pared by 6 bases and J by 0 bases, with 13 bases between. CDR3 sequence (DNA): TGCGCCAGCAAAGCGAGACCGAGCTCCTACAATGAGCAGTTCTTC. It encodes CASKARPSSYNEQFF.

The chain uses TRBV7-2 and TRBJ2-7; D possibly corresponds to TRBD1 (6 bases). The ends were cut back, 1 base at V and 2 bases at J, with 12 bases in the middle. Germline CDR1 reads SGHTA; CDR2 reads FQGNSA. This CDR3 has 15 amino acids. The CDR3 DNA reads as TGTGCCAGCAGCTTAGGACAGGTTCCTACCTACGAGCAGTACTTC. Protein: CASSLGQVPTYEQYF. Full variable domain (remainder filled in from reference TRBV7-2 and TRBJ2-7): GAGVSQSPSNKVTEKGKDVELRCDPISGHTALYWYRQSLGQGLEFLIYFQGNSAPDKSGLPSDRFSAERTGGSVSTLTIQRTQQEDSAVYLCASSLGQVPTYEQYFGPGTRLTVT.

The gene calls are TRBV7-2 and TRBJ1-1; maybe TRBD1 (6 bases). This CDR3 contains 15 residues. Trimming removed 3 bases from V and 2 bases from J, with 13 bases in between. Germline lookup yields CDR1 SGHTA and CDR2 FQGNSA. The CDR3 nucleotides read TGTGCCAGCAGCTTTTTTACAGGGACCAACACTGAAGCTTTCTTT. It codes for CASSFFTGTNTEAFF.

The rearrangement links TRBV7-8 to TRBJ2-2; possibly TRBD2 for D (10 bases). This CDR3 region has 20 residues. Germline V CDR1 and CDR2: SGHVS, FQNEAQ. V lost 5 bases to trimming and J lost 4 bases, with 29 bases between them. Here the CDR3 DNA reads TGTGCCAGCAGCCTAAGGGACAGGGTCGGTAGCGGGAGGACCACCGGGGAGCTGTTTTTT. As protein: CASSLRDRVGSGRTTGELFF. Filled out from reference TRBV7-8 and TRBJ2-2, the complete variable domain reads GAGVSQSPRYKVAKRGQDVALRCDPISGHVSLFWYQQALGQGPEFLTYFQNEAQLDKSGLPSDRFFAERPEGSVSTLKIQRTQQEDSAVYLCASSLRDRVGSGRTTGELFFGEGSRLTVL.

This chain uses TRBV6-5 with TRBJ1-1; weak D call: TRBD1 (6 bases). Germline CDR1 reads MNHEY; CDR2 reads SVGAGI. The ends were cut back, 3 bases at V and 1 base at J, with 12 bases in the middle. The CDR3 consists of 15 residues. The CDR3 nucleotides read TGTGCCAGCAGTTATTCGGGACACTGGAACACTGAAGCTTTCTTT. Its protein product is CASSYSGHWNTEAFF.

The chain couples TRBV20-1 to TRBJ2-7; no definite D call. V shed 3 bases and J shed 2 bases, with 11 bases lying between them. Per the germline V gene, CDR1 is DFQATT and CDR2 is SNEGSKA (reference sequence). This CDR3 has 13 amino acids. The CDR3 coding sequence is TGCAGTGCTAGTAAGCCGATTCCCTACGAGCAGTACTTC. Encoded protein: CSASKPIPYEQYF.

This clone was counted a few times. The gene calls are TRBV3-1 (or the pseudogene TRBV3-2) and TRBJ2-2, with a possible D match to TRBD1 (6 bases). The germline V gene encodes CDR1 LGHDT and CDR2 YNNKEL (reference sequence). This CDR3 has 17 amino acids. V lost 0 bases and J lost 4, with 15 bases in between. The CDR3 DNA reads TGTGCCAGCAGCCAAGATCGTTACAGGGCAGTCACCGGGGAGCTGTTTTTT. This codes for CASSQDRYRAVTGELFF.

This clone has more than one count but fewer than ten. The chain is built from TRBV19 and TRBJ1-5; 9 nucleotides match TRBD1. Unmatched junction bases numbered 6, after V lost 4 bases and J lost 5 bases. The CDR3 has 15 residues. The V gene's germline CDR1 is LNHDA and CDR2 SQIVND (reference sequence). The CDR3 protein is CASSKVTGGYQPQHF. The CDR3 coding sequence is TGTGCCAGTAGTAAAGTCACAGGGGGCTATCAGCCCCAGCATTTT.

This chain uses TRBV27 with TRBJ1-2; 7 bases are a match to TRBD1. V gave up 3 bases and J gave up 6 bases; unmatched junction bases: 4. Per germline, CDR1 MNHEY and CDR2 SMNVEV (reference sequence). CDR3 size: 13 residues. The CDR3 nucleotides read TGTGCCAGCAGTTTCAATACAGGGGATGGCTACACCTTC. Protein: CASSFNTGDGYTF.

V is TRBV29-1 and J is TRBJ2-3, with a weak D call TRBD2 (6 bases). V was cut by 0 bases and J by 6 bases, with 7 bases left in between. The germline V gene encodes CDR1 SQVTM and CDR2 ANQGSEA. The CDR3 loop spans 12 amino acids. CDR3 region: CSVEDGGDTQYF. The CDR3 DNA is TGCAGCGTTGAAGATGGGGGGGATACGCAGTATTTT.

The chain links TRBV18 to TRBJ2-1; 9 bases fit TRBD1. CDR3 size: 15 residues. V trimming: 5 bases; J trimming: 1 base; junction bases outside the gene matches: 3. Germline CDR1 and CDR2: KGHSH and LQKENI. The CDR3 DNA reads TGTGCCAGCTCATCGACAGGGGGGTCCTACAATGAGCAGTTCTTC. Its translation: CASSSTGGSYNEQFF. Based on the CDR3 plus reference TRBV18 and TRBJ2-1, the full variable domain is NAGVMQNPRHLVRRRGQEARLRCSPMKGHSHVYWYRQLPEEGLKFMVYLQKENIIDESGMPKERFSAEFPKEGPSILRIQQVVRGDSAAYFCASSSTGGSYNEQFFGPGTRLTVL.

This chain links TRBV24-1 with TRBJ2-1; tentatively, D is TRBD2 (5 bases). Trimming removed 1 base at V and 9 bases at J, with 9 bases between. CDR3 length: 13 residues. Germline-derived CDR1 and CDR2 are KGHDR and SFDVKD. The CDR3 is CATSDLLVFEQFF. The CDR3 DNA reads as TGTGCCACCAGTGATTTACTAGTGTTTGAGCAGTTCTTC.

The V gene is TRBV11-2, the J gene TRBJ1-3; weak D call: TRBD1 (6 bases). The V gene lost 1 base and the J gene lost 0 bases, with 13 bases spanning the gap. The CDR3 totals 17 residues. Germline V gene lookup returns CDR1 SGHAT and CDR2 FQNNGV. The CDR3 loop is CASSLVRGSSSGNTIYF. CDR3 in DNA: TGTGCCAGCAGCTTAGTTAGGGGGTCCTCCTCTGGAAACACCATATATTTT.

The chain couples TRBV19 to TRBJ2-1, with 9 bases fitting TRBD2. From germline, CDR1 is LNHDA and CDR2 SQIVND (reference sequence). CDR3 length: 15 residues. V shed 5 bases and J 0 bases; nucleotides not matched to a gene: 2. The CDR3 protein is CASSRREGSYNEQFF. The CDR3 DNA follows: TGTGCCAGTAGTCGGCGGGAGGGCTCCTACAATGAGCAGTTCTTC.

The V and J genes are TRBV28 and TRBJ2-1; D unclear. The CDR3 is made up of 13 amino acids. From germline, CDR1 is MDHEN and CDR2 SYDVKM. Trimming cost V 10 bases and J 3 bases, with 13 bases left between them. CDR3 sequence: CATSKRLYNEQFF. DNA of the CDR3: TGTGCCACTTCTAAAAGACTCTACAATGAGCAGTTCTTC.

The CDR3 loop reads CASRGTLANQPQHF. The DNA of the CDR3 is TGTGCCAGCCGGGGGACACTAGCGAATCAGCCCCAGCATTTT. This rearrangement joins TRBV2 to TRBJ1-5; D is perhaps TRBD1 (6 bases). This CDR3 is built from 14 residues. The V gene lost 8 bases and the J gene lost 4 bases, with 15 bases spanning the gap. Germline V gives CDR1 SNHLY, CDR2 FYNNEI.

This clone was detected a few times. The chain recombines TRBV19 with TRBJ2-5, with 7 positions matching TRBD2. The CDR3 has 15 residues. The germline V gene has CDR1 LNHDA and CDR2 SQIVND (reference sequence). V shed 9 bases, J shed 4 bases, and the junction held 14 bases outside the gene matches. The chain's CDR3 is CASRRGGQARETQYF. The CDR3 nucleotides read TGTGCCAGCCGTAGGGGAGGGCAAGCAAGAGAGACCCAGTACTTC.

This clone was recorded only once. The genes are TRBV2 and TRBJ2-3; 8 positions match TRBD2. CDR1 SNHLY and CDR2 FYNNEI come from the germline V gene. This CDR3 spans 15 amino acids. J was trimmed by 4 bases and V by 3 bases; bases with no gene match: 6. CDR3 sequence: CASSDRGGTSDTQYF. CDR3 bases: TGTGCCAGCAGTGATCGCGGGGGGACCTCAGATACGCAGTATTTT.

Comment on this clone: The identical CDR3 is also encoded by other nucleotide sequences in the sample. The gene calls are TRBV9 and TRBJ2-2, with TRBD1 as a possible D gene (6 bases). The CDR3 runs 15 residues. V was pared by 2 bases and J by 1 base, with 9 bases between. Germline loops: CDR1 SGDLS, CDR2 YYNGEE. This chain's CDR3 is CASSVVGQNTGELFF. CDR3 sequence (DNA): TGTGCCAGCAGCGTGGTGGGACAGAACACCGGGGAGCTGTTTTTT.

The chain recombines TRBV24-1 with TRBJ2-5, with 12 bases matching TRBD1. The CDR3 consists of 16 residues. Germline CDR1 is KGHDR and CDR2 is SFDVKD. With V trimmed by 5 bases and J by 5 bases, 8 bases remained unmatched. CDR3 loop: CATSAGDRGRLETQYF. The CDR3 bases are TGTGCCACCAGTGCGGGGGACAGGGGGCGACTGGAGACCCAGTACTTC.

This clone has more than one count but fewer than ten. The V gene is TRBV6-1, the J gene TRBJ2-2; TRBD1 is a possible D gene (5 bases). V lost 5 bases, J lost 0 bases, and 10 bases lay in between. The CDR3 covers 15 residues. Germline V CDR1 and CDR2: MNHNS, SASEGT. The CDR3 DNA reads as TGTGCCAGCAGTCTCGTCAGGGCGAACACCGGGGAGCTGTTTTTT. This codes for CASSLVRANTGELFF.

This chain connects TRBV19 to TRBJ1-2; D possibly corresponds to TRBD1 (5 bases). Trimming removed 6 bases at V and 7 bases at J, with 18 bases between. The CDR3 sequence is 14 residues long. Per germline, CDR1 LNHDA and CDR2 SQIVND (reference sequence). CDR3 amino acids: CASRERRGPLGYTF. For the CDR3, the DNA is TGTGCCAGTAGGGAGCGGAGGGGCCCCCTTGGCTACACCTTC.

The CDR3: CASSPGGGYEQYF. Written as DNA, the CDR3 is TGTGCCAGCAGCCCAGGTGGGGGGTACGAGCAGTACTTC. The gene calls are TRBV7-2 and TRBJ2-7, with D perhaps matching TRBD2 (6 bases). V was cut by 5 bases and J by 4 bases, with 12 bases left in between. This CDR3 spans 13 amino acids. Germline CDR1 and CDR2: SGHTA and FQGNSA.